The 32 T cell receptor beta chains presented below share a single source sample, sequenced in a study of naive and memory T cell subsets. Study-level results: Possibly reflecting memory cells re-expressing CD45RA, a few larger clonotypes occurred in naive repertoires, especially CD8.

The beta constant-region primer was an equimolar mix of two oligonucleotides covering TRBC1 and TRBC2. The ligated cDNA underwent four PCR rounds using SP2 and nested alpha and beta constant-region primers. TCRdb called the UMI-ligation and nested PCR reads again in MiXCR, with one record for every CDR3 protein. The sample lists more than 120,000 distinct CDR3 sequences, approximately 20% seen once, with about 0.57% in the top ten. These receptors have no known antigen. The sequencing sample was made of naive CD8+ T cells from blood. The receptors were sampled from a human donor in good health.

The rearrangement links TRBV28 to TRBJ1-5; D may be TRBD1 (6 bases). Germline V lookup: CDR1 MDHEN, CDR2 SYDVKM. The CDR3 is 14 residues long. V was shortened by 5 bases and J by 7 bases, with 15 bases between the two germline ends. CDR3 DNA sequence: TGTGCCAGCAGTGCTACAGGGCTCGGCCAGCCCCAGCATTTT. The encoded protein is CASSATGLGQPQHF.

The sample holds a few counts of this clonotype. The chain joins TRBV7-9 to TRBJ2-3; D remains ambiguous. The CDR3 sequence is 13 residues long. CDR1 SEHNR and CDR2 FQNEAQ come from the germline V gene (reference sequence). Deletions cut 5 bases from V and 0 bases from J, with 6 bases between. The CDR3 nucleotides are TGTGCCAGCAGCGGGGTGAGCACAGATACGCAGTATTTT. As protein: CASSGVSTDTQYF.

The rearrangement links TRBV4-2 to TRBJ2-7; D is perhaps TRBD2 (5 bases). CDR1 and CDR2 (germline): LGHNA, YNFKEQ. V dropped 4 bases and J dropped 3 bases, with 13 bases sitting between them. This CDR3 is 14 amino acids long. The CDR3 spells CASSPGVRDYEQYF. In DNA, the CDR3 is TGTGCCAGCAGCCCCGGGGTGAGGGACTACGAGCAGTACTTC.

This chain links TRBV6-5 with TRBJ2-3, with D hard to call. From germline, CDR1 is MNHEY and CDR2 SVGAGI. Trimming removed 6 bases at V and 0 bases at J, with 16 bases between. The length of the CDR3 is 16 residues. Written as DNA, the CDR3 is TGTGCCAGCAGCCGATACTTGGACCCTAGCACAGATACGCAGTATTTT. Translation gives CASSRYLDPSTDTQYF.

Many counts were recorded for this clonotype. The V call is TRBV12-3 or TRBV12-4, the J call TRBJ1-1, with D possibly matching TRBD1 (6 bases). The CDR3 runs to 14 residues. Trimming cost V 4 bases and J 1 base, with 10 bases left between them. This CDR3 is CASSSQGRNTEAFF. CDR3 in DNA: TGTGCCAGCAGTTCACAGGGAAGGAACACTGAAGCTTTCTTT.

The chain carries TRBV19 and TRBJ2-1, with a weak D call TRBD2 (6 bases). The germline CDR1 and CDR2 sequences are LNHDA and SQIVND (reference sequence). CDR3 size: 14 residues. The V and J ends lost 3 bases and 5 bases respectively, with 11 bases between them. The CDR3 reads CASSIIAGNNEQFF. In DNA, the CDR3 is TGTGCCAGTAGTATTATTGCGGGGAACAATGAGCAGTTCTTC.

The rearrangement uses TRBV19 and TRBJ1-1, with a weak D call TRBD1 (5 bases). The V gene's germline CDR1 is LNHDA and CDR2 SQIVND (reference sequence). The V gene lost 3 bases and the J gene lost 6 bases, with 8 bases spanning the gap. The CDR3 spans 12 residues. This chain's CDR3 is CASSMMGAEAFF. As DNA, the CDR3 is TGTGCCAGTAGTATGATGGGGGCTGAAGCTTTCTTT.

The chain couples TRBV3-1 to TRBJ1-2; D possibly corresponds to TRBD1 (5 bases). Germline CDR1 is LGHDT and CDR2 is YNNKEL (reference sequence). The CDR3 extends over 13 amino acids. V was clipped by 0 bases and J by 7 bases, with 9 bases between them. This chain's CDR3 is CASSQDSGGGYTF. In nucleotides, the CDR3 is TGTGCCAGCAGCCAAGATTCCGGGGGTGGCTACACCTTC.

The chain employs TRBV11-2 and TRBJ2-5, with no clear D. The germline V gene encodes CDR1 SGHAT and CDR2 FQNNGV. The CDR3 is 14 amino acids. Trimming stripped 0 bases from V and 5 bases from J, with 10 bases between. The CDR3: CASSLDGTGETQYF. CDR3 in DNA: TGTGCCAGCAGCTTAGATGGAACGGGTGAGACCCAGTACTTC.

The genes are TRBV5-1 and TRBJ1-3, with D possibly TRBD1 on 5 matching bases. Per germline, CDR1 SGHRS and CDR2 YFSETQ. The V and J ends lost 1 base and 0 bases respectively, with 11 bases between them. The length of the CDR3 is 16 residues. CDR3 in amino acids: CASSLPMDNSGNTIYF. CDR3 nucleotide sequence: TGCGCCAGCAGCTTGCCTATGGACAACTCTGGAAACACCATATATTTT.

V gene TRBV19 combines with J gene TRBJ2-2; perhaps TRBD2 as D (5 bases). With 3 bases removed from V and 5 bases from J, the gap between germline ends came to 7 bases. This CDR3 spans 13 amino acids. The germline V gene has CDR1 LNHDA and CDR2 SQIVND (reference sequence). The CDR3 sequence: CASSMGRTGELFF. In DNA form, the CDR3 reads TGTGCCAGTAGTATGGGGAGAACCGGGGAGCTGTTTTTT.

The chain carries TRBV28 and TRBJ1-5; D is possibly TRBD1 (5 bases). CDR1 and CDR2 from the germline V gene are MDHEN and SYDVKM. V shed 3 bases and J shed 7 bases, with 13 bases lying between them. The CDR3 consists of 14 residues. CDR3 in DNA: TGTGCCAGCAGTTTGGCAGGGCGTCAGCAGCCCCAGCATTTT. This translates into CASSLAGRQQPQHF. Full variable domain (rest looked up from reference TRBV28 and TRBJ1-5): DVKVTQSSRYLVKRTGEKVFLECVQDMDHENMFWYRQDPGLGLRLIYFSYDVKMKEKGDIPEGYSVSREKKERFSLILESASTNQTSMYLCASSLAGRQQPQHFGDGTRLSIL.

The gene calls are TRBV29-1 and TRBJ1-1; 7 nucleotides match TRBD1. The CDR3 has 14 amino acids. The ends lost 0 bases at V and 2 bases at J; junction bases unmatched: 3. CDR1 and CDR2 (germline): SQVTM, ANQGSEA. DNA of the CDR3: TGCAGCGTTGAAGACGGGACAGAAAACACTGAAGCTTTCTTT. This gives the protein CSVEDGTENTEAFF.

This rearrangement joins TRBV6-1 to TRBJ1-4; a possible D gene is TRBD1 (5 bases). V lost 1 base to trimming and J lost 4 bases, with 13 bases between them. Germline lookup yields CDR1 MNHNS and CDR2 SASEGT. CDR3 size: 16 residues. CDR3 bases: TGTGCCAGCAGTGAAGATGGGACGGATGTTAATGAAAAACTGTTTTTT. Protein sequence: CASSEDGTDVNEKLFF.

J is TRBJ2-7 and V is TRBV10-1, with TRBD1 identical over 9 bases. CDR3 length equals 17 residues. CDR1 WNHNN and CDR2 SYGVQD come from the germline V gene (reference sequence). Trimming at V came to 4 bases and at J to 0 bases, leaving 10 bases not matched to a gene. In DNA form, the CDR3 reads TGCGCCAGCAGTGGGGGGACAGGGCGACTCCCCTCCTACGAGCAGTACTTC. Protein: CASSGGTGRLPSYEQYF.

This clonotype has a handful of counts. The chain combines TRBV6-5 with TRBJ2-7, with a tentative D call TRBD2 (6 bases). Trimming pared 4 bases from V and 2 bases from J, leaving 12 bases between. The CDR3 covers 14 residues. Germline V gene sequence: CDR1 MNHEY, CDR2 SVGAGI. The CDR3 loop reads CASSSGTPAYEQYF. The CDR3 DNA reads TGTGCCAGCAGTTCCGGGACTCCTGCCTACGAGCAGTACTTC.

This clonotype was detected a few times. The CDR3 sequence: CASSPEKAYNEQFF. For the CDR3, the DNA is TGTGCCAGCAGTCCAGAGAAAGCCTACAATGAGCAGTTCTTC. The V call is TRBV27, the J call TRBJ2-1, with D unclear. Germline assignment: CDR1 MNHEY and CDR2 SMNVEV (reference sequence). This CDR3 is built from 14 residues. V shed 5 bases and J shed 2 bases, with 10 bases lying between them.

This chain joins TRBV12-3 or TRBV12-4 and TRBJ2-4; possibly TRBD1 for D (5 bases). This CDR3 region has 14 residues. Trimming left V 8 bases short and J 7 bases short, with 18 bases between. As DNA, the CDR3 is TGTGCCAGCGCGCTCGGACACGGGCCGAACATTCAGTACTTC. Its translation is CASALGHGPNIQYF.

J is TRBJ2-2 and V is TRBV27; D is ambiguous. This CDR3 contains 14 residues. V gave up 2 bases and J gave up 4 bases, with 8 bases separating them. Per germline, CDR1 MNHEY and CDR2 SMNVEV (reference sequence). Here the CDR3 reads CASSLGGGTGELFF. In nucleotides, the CDR3 is TGTGCCAGCAGTTTAGGCGGCGGCACCGGGGAGCTGTTTTTT.

This clonotype has just one count. The rearrangement joins TRBV29-1 to TRBJ2-3; D call uncertain. This CDR3 spans 10 amino acids. Deletions cut 6 bases from V and 3 bases from J, with 4 bases between. Germline CDR1 SQVTM, CDR2 ANQGSEA. As DNA, the CDR3 is TGCAGCGTCTTTACAGATACGCAGTATTTT. This gives the protein CSVFTDTQYF.

The DNA for the CDR3 is TGTGCCAGCAGGCGGTCGGGTGAGCAGTTCTTC. Residues: CASRRSGEQFF. The chain has TRBV27 and TRBJ2-1, with no clear D. The CDR3 sequence is 11 residues long. V was cut by 6 bases and J by 9 bases, with 9 bases left in between. Germline V lookup: CDR1 MNHEY, CDR2 SMNVEV (reference sequence).

This clonotype occurred many times. The chain has TRBV4-1 and TRBJ2-1; weak D call: TRBD2 (5 bases). V was clipped by 1 base and J by 6 bases, with 13 bases between them. Germline values: CDR1 MGHRA, CDR2 YSYEKL. The CDR3 runs 15 residues. CDR3 in amino acids: CASSQADSFPNEQFF. For the CDR3, the DNA is TGCGCCAGCAGCCAAGCGGACTCGTTCCCCAATGAGCAGTTCTTC.

This chain connects TRBV21-1 to TRBJ2-3; the table's TRBD2 call for D was not verified on the DNA. TRBV21-1 is a recognized pseudogene. This CDR3 has 16 residues. CDR3 coding DNA: TGTGCCAGCAGCGCTAGCGGGAGGGCCTCCACAGATACGCAGTATTTT. Translated: CASSASGRASTDTQYF.

This clonotype occurred a few times. V is TRBV4-1 and J is TRBJ2-1; 8 bases agree with TRBD2. The germline CDR1 and CDR2 sequences are MGHRA and YSYEKL. Trimming took 5 bases from V and 4 from J; bases not matched to a gene: 7. This CDR3 has 15 residues. CDR3 nucleotide sequence: TGCGCCAGCAGCGAAACTAGCGGAAAGTACAATGAGCAGTTCTTC. This codes for CASSETSGKYNEQFF.

The CDR3 nucleotides are TGTGCCAGCAGTTTAATTGGACAGGACGCTGGAAACACCATATATTTT. This gives the protein CASSLIGQDAGNTIYF. The chain has TRBV12-3 or TRBV12-4 and TRBJ1-3; TRBD1 matches 7 bases. The V and J ends lost 2 bases and 2 bases, in that order; junction bases with no gene match: 6. There are 16 residues in the CDR3.

This clonotype turned up a few times. V gene TRBV2 combines with J gene TRBJ2-7, with a possible D match to TRBD1 (5 bases). The CDR3 has 13 amino acids. Per the germline V gene, CDR1 is SNHLY and CDR2 is FYNNEI. Deletions cut 1 base from V and 3 bases from J, with 7 bases between. The DNA of the CDR3 is TGTGCCAGCAGTGAAGAGGGGAACTACGAGCAGTACTTC. This translates into CASSEEGNYEQYF. Complete variable domain (other parts from reference TRBV2 and TRBJ2-7): EPEVTQTPSHQVTQMGQEVILRCVPISNHLYFYWYRQILGQKVEFLVSFYNNEISEKSEIFDDQFSVERPDGSNFTLKIRSTKLEDSAMYFCASSEEGNYEQYFGPGTRLTVT.

The genes are TRBV7-3 and TRBJ2-6, with TRBD2 as a possible D gene (5 bases). Germline V lookup: CDR1 SGHTA, CDR2 FQGTGA. The CDR3 has 19 amino acids. V gave up 0 bases and J gave up 0 bases, with 15 bases separating them. The CDR3 protein is CASSLTGVRRSSGANVLTF. CDR3 DNA sequence: TGTGCCAGCAGCTTAACCGGGGTCAGGAGGTCCTCTGGGGCCAACGTCCTGACTTTC.

V gene TRBV5-1 combines with J gene TRBJ2-1, with TRBD1 as a possible D gene (5 bases). V was clipped by 1 base and J by 10 bases, with 12 bases between them. The V gene's germline CDR1 is SGHRS and CDR2 YFSETQ. The CDR3 loop spans 13 amino acids. The CDR3 loop reads CASSLIQGGEQFF. CDR3 DNA: TGCGCCAGCAGCTTGATCCAGGGTGGGGAGCAGTTCTTC.

This clonotype was seen a few times. This sequence joins TRBV5-1 and TRBJ2-7; 11 positions agree with TRBD2. The trim removed 7 bases at V and 3 bases at J, leaving 9 bases unmatched. The CDR3 is 15 residues long. Germline-derived CDR1 and CDR2 are SGHRS and YFSETQ. The chain's CDR3 is CASRMIAGGLYEQYF. CDR3 nucleotides: TGCGCCAGCCGCATGATAGCGGGAGGGCTCTACGAGCAGTACTTC.

The V call is TRBV12-3 or TRBV12-4, the J call TRBJ2-7, with D possibly matching TRBD2 (6 bases). The CDR3 is 13 residues long. Between the trimmed V and J ends, which lost 11 bases and 0 bases, there was a span of 14 bases. CDR3 sequence: CASREAYSYEQYF. The CDR3, as DNA: TGTGCCTCAAGGGAGGCGTACTCCTACGAGCAGTACTTC.

V gene TRBV12-3 or TRBV12-4 combines with J gene TRBJ2-1, with D perhaps TRBD1 (7 bases). With 8 bases removed from V and 2 bases from J, the gap between germline ends came to 16 bases. There are 15 residues in the CDR3. CDR3 bases: TGTGCCAGCGTACTGGAGGGGGCGACCTACAATGAGCAGTTCTTC. This encodes CASVLEGATYNEQFF.

The table lists this clonotype with a few counts. This chain uses TRBV13 with TRBJ1-3, with D uncertain. The CDR3 consists of 15 residues. Germline-derived CDR1 and CDR2 are PRHDT and FYEKMQ (reference sequence). Deletions cut 5 bases from V and 5 bases from J, with 16 bases between. This CDR3 reads CASSADWQMRNTIYF. The CDR3 region has the DNA TGTGCCAGCAGCGCGGACTGGCAAATGAGAAACACCATATATTTT.